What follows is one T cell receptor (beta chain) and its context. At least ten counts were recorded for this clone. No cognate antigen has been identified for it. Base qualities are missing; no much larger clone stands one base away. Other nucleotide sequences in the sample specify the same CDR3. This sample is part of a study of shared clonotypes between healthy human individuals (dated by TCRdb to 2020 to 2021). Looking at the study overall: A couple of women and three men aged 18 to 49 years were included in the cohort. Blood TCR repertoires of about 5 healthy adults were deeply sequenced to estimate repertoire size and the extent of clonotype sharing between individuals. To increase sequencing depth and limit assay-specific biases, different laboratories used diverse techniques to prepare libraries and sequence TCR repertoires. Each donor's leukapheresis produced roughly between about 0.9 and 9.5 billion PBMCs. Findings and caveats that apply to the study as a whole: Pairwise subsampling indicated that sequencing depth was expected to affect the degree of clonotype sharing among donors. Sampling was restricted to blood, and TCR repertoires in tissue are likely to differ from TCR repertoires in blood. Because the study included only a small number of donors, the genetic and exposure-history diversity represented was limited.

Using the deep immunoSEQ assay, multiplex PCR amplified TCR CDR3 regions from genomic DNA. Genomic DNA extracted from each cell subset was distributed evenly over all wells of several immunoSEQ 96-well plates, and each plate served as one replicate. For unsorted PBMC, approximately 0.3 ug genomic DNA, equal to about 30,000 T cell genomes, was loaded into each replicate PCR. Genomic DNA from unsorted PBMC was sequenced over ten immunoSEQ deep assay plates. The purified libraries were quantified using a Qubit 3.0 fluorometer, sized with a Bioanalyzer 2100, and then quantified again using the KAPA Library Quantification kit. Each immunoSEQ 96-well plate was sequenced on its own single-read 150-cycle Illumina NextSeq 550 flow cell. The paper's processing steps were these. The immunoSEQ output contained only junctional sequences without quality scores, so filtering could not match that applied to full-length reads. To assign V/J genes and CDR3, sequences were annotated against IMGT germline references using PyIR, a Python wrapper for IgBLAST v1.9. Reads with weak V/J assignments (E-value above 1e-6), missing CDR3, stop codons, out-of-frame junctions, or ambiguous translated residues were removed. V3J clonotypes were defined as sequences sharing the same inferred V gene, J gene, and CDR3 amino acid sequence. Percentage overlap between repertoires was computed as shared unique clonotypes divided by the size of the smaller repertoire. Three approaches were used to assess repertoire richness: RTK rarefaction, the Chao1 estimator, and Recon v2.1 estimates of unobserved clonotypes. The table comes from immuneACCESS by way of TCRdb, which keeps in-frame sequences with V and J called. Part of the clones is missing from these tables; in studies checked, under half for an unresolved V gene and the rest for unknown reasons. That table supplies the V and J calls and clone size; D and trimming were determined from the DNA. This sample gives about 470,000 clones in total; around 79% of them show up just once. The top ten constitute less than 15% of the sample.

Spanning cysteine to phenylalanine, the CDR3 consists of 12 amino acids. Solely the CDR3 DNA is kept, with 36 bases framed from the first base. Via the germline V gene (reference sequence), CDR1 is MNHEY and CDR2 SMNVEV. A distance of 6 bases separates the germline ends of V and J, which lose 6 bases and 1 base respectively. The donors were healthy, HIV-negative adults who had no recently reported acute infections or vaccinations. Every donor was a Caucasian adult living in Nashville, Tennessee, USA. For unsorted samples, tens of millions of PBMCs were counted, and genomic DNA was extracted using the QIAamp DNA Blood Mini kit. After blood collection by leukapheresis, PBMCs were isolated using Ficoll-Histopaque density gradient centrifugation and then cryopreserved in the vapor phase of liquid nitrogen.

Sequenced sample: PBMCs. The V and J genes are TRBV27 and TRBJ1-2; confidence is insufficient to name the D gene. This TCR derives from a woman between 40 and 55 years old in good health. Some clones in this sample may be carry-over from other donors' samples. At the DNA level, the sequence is TGTGCCAGCAGGGGCGGTAACTATGGCTACACCTTC. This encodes CASRGGNYGYTF.